Each of the 29 T cell receptor beta chains below was sequenced from the same sample in a study of cytomegalovirus exposure and HLA in healthy donors. Primers included in the PCR were 60 Vbeta and 13 Jbeta primers. Only in-frame clones appear in the TCRdb table, and some are missing; sequencing was by immunoSEQ multiplex PCR. The sample yields 210,000 or so clones, 65% to 85% seen once. The sample was PBMCs. Source of these receptors: a boy under 10 years old in good health and CMV-seronegative.

The chain links TRBV14 to TRBJ2-7; 10 bases are shared with TRBD1. Germline V gives CDR1 SGHDN, CDR2 FVKESK. Unmatched junction bases numbered 6, after V lost 2 bases and J lost 2 bases. The CDR3 loop spans 16 amino acids. This CDR3 is CASSQSTGTGAYEQYF. In DNA, the CDR3 is TGTGCCAGCAGCCAATCGACCGGGACAGGGGCCTACGAGCAGTACTTC.

This clone appeared a single time. The rearrangement links TRBV30 to TRBJ1-5, with 8 bases matching TRBD1. Trimming cost V 5 bases and J 7 bases; bases outside gene matches: 4. The V gene's germline CDR1 is GTSNPN and CDR2 SVGIG (reference sequence). CDR3 length: 12 residues. CDR3 bases: TGTGCCTGGGACAGGGGTGACCAGCCCCAGCATTTT. This translates into CAWDRGDQPQHF. Complete variable domain (other parts from reference TRBV30 and TRBJ1-5): SQTIHQWPATLVQPVGSPLSLECTVEGTSNPNLYWYRQAAGRGLQLLFYSVGIGQISSEVPQNLSASRPQDRQFILSSKKLLLSDSGFYLCAWDRGDQPQHFGDGTRLSIL.

This chain uses TRBV9 with TRBJ1-2; 10 nucleotides match TRBD1. CDR3 length: 16 residues. Trimming at V came to 4 bases and at J to 6 bases, leaving 12 bases not matched to a gene. Germline V gene sequence: CDR1 SGDLS, CDR2 YYNGEE. CDR3 protein: CASSLDRGSSPHGYTF. The CDR3 DNA is TGTGCCAGCAGCTTGGACAGGGGGAGTTCTCCGCATGGCTACACCTTC.

The chain employs TRBV7-6 and TRBJ2-3, with D perhaps TRBD2 (6 bases). Between the trimmed V and J ends, which lost 0 bases and 6 bases, there was a span of 7 bases. The CDR3 runs 13 residues. Per germline, CDR1 SGHVS and CDR2 FNYEAQ. This chain's CDR3 is CASSLAGRDTQYF. The CDR3 bases are TGTGCCAGCAGCTTAGCGGGGAGGGATACGCAGTATTTT. The full variable domain, its missing parts supplied by reference TRBV7-6 and TRBJ2-3, is GAGVSQSPRYKVTKRGQDVALRCDPISGHVSLYWYRQALGQGPEFLTYFNYEAQQDKSGLPNDRFSAERPEGSISTLTIQRTEQRDSAMYRCASSLAGRDTQYFGPGTRLTVL.

The chain combines TRBV6-5 with TRBJ2-5; TRBD2 aligns across 7 bases. The V gene's germline CDR1 is MNHEY and CDR2 SVGAGI. The CDR3 totals 15 residues. Unmatched junction bases numbered 2, after V lost 1 base and J lost 0 bases. The CDR3 bases are TGTGCCAGCAGTTACTGGGGGGGAAACCAAGAGACCCAGTACTTC. Translated, it gives CASSYWGGNQETQYF.

The chain combines TRBV2 with TRBJ2-1, with D possibly TRBD2 on 5 matching bases. The germline CDR1 and CDR2 sequences are SNHLY and FYNNEI. V was shortened by 2 bases and J by 10 bases, with 9 bases between the two germline ends. The CDR3 is 12 amino acids. The CDR3 DNA is TGTGCCAGCAGTGAAATAGCGCGGGAGCAGTTCTTC. It codes for CASSEIAREQFF.

This clone was found once. The rearrangement links TRBV6-5 to TRBJ1-5, with 8 bases aligning to TRBD1. Germline V gene lookup returns CDR1 MNHEY and CDR2 SVGAGI. V was clipped by 6 bases and J by 6 bases; unmatched bases: 10. The CDR3 is 15 amino acids. This chain's CDR3 is CASRARQGPSQPQHF. The DNA for the CDR3 is TGTGCCAGCAGAGCGAGACAGGGGCCGAGTCAGCCCCAGCATTTT.

This CDR3 is CASTGPGLLLNYGYTF. CDR3 DNA: TGTGCCAGCACTGGTCCGGGTCTCCTCCTTAACTATGGCTACACCTTC. The V call is TRBV2, the J call TRBJ1-2; unclear D gene. V lost 7 bases and J 1 base, leaving 19 bases between the germline ends. The CDR3 totals 16 residues. Germline loops: CDR1 SNHLY, CDR2 FYNNEI.

The rearrangement uses TRBV11-2 and TRBJ1-3, with D uncertain. The germline CDR1 and CDR2 sequences are SGHAT and FQNNGV. Trimming took off 1 base at V and 4 bases at J, with 5 bases between the two ends. The CDR3 consists of 13 residues. CDR3 sequence: CASSLAEGNTIYF. CDR3 nucleotide sequence: TGTGCCAGCAGCTTAGCAGAAGGAAACACCATATATTTT.

V usage is TRBV11-2 and J usage is TRBJ2-7; 13 bases fit TRBD2. V shed 4 bases and J 3 bases; nucleotides not matched to a gene: 3. Germline lookup yields CDR1 SGHAT and CDR2 FQNNGV. There are 15 residues in the CDR3. Here the CDR3 reads CASSWGTSGDYEQYF. CDR3 bases: TGTGCCAGCAGCTGGGGGACTAGCGGGGACTACGAGCAGTACTTC.

This chain connects TRBV6-1 to TRBJ2-7, with 9 positions matching TRBD2. This CDR3 has 14 residues. CDR1 and CDR2 from the germline V gene are MNHNS and SASEGT. Losses at the gene ends were 3 bases for V and 7 bases for J; bases not matched to a gene: 7. CDR3 DNA sequence: TGTGCCAGCAGTGACGGACTAGCGAGAGGGGAGCAGTACTTC. Protein sequence: CASSDGLARGEQYF.

In nucleotides, the CDR3 is TGTGCCAGCAGCGACGGACAGGGGGCTAATGAAAAACTGTTTTTT. Translating it yields CASSDGQGANEKLFF. This chain uses TRBV9 with TRBJ1-4; TRBD1 matches at 10 bases. The germline gives CDR1 SGDLS, CDR2 YYNGEE. Germline trimming cut 3 bases from V and 3 bases from J; bases unmatched to any gene: 2. This CDR3 comprises 15 residues.

This chain joins TRBV7-9 and TRBJ2-3; D remains ambiguous. Germline values: CDR1 SEHNR, CDR2 FQNEAQ (reference sequence). V was clipped by 5 bases and J by 4 bases, with 4 bases between them. There are 11 residues in the CDR3. Here the CDR3 reads CASSQSDTQYF. CDR3 coding DNA: TGTGCCAGCAGCCAGTCAGATACGCAGTATTTT. Full variable domain (rest looked up from reference TRBV7-9 and TRBJ2-3): DTGVSQNPRHKITKRGQNVTFRCDPISEHNRLYWYRQTLGQGPEFLTYFQNEAQLEKSRLLSDRFSAERPKGSFSTLEIQRTEQGDSAMYLCASSQSDTQYFGPGTRLTVL.

The rearrangement uses TRBV11-2 and TRBJ1-6; no clear D. The V and J ends lost 1 base and 0 bases respectively, with 4 bases between them. Germline CDR1 SGHAT, CDR2 FQNNGV. CDR3 size: 15 residues. CDR3 sequence: CASSLGSSYNSPLHF. In DNA, the CDR3 is TGTGCCAGCAGCTTAGGGAGCTCCTATAATTCACCCCTCCACTTT.

V and J are TRBV7-9 and TRBJ1-1; D remains unclear. CDR1 and CDR2 (germline): SEHNR, FQNEAQ (reference sequence). V was trimmed by 5 bases and J by 2 bases, leaving 6 bases between them. The CDR3 sequence is 12 residues long. CDR3 nucleotides: TGTGCCAGCAGCCGAGAAAACACTGAAGCTTTCTTT. Translated, it gives CASSRENTEAFF.

The rearrangement joins TRBV4-2 to TRBJ1-4; D not certain. CDR1 LGHNA and CDR2 YNFKEQ come from the germline V gene. This CDR3 spans 16 amino acids. V was shortened by 0 bases and J by 0 bases, with 8 bases between the two germline ends. The DNA for the CDR3 is TGTGCCAGCAGCCAAGAACTGTCTGCAACTAATGAAAAACTGTTTTTT. Amino acids: CASSQELSATNEKLFF.

The chain recombines TRBV5-4 with TRBJ1-2, with TRBD1 as a possible D gene (6 bases). V was trimmed by 4 bases and J by 0 bases, leaving 13 bases between them. Germline CDR1 SGHNT, CDR2 YYREEE (reference sequence). The CDR3 is 15 amino acids. The CDR3 DNA follows: TGTGCCAGCAGCCCAGTCCCAGGGGCTAACTATGGCTACACCTTC. Amino acids: CASSPVPGANYGYTF.

The CDR3 sequence: CASSRGAGFSGNTIYF. The CDR3 coding sequence is TGTGCCAGTAGCCGTGGGGCAGGCTTCTCTGGAAACACCATATATTTT. The J gene is TRBJ1-3, the V gene TRBV19; tentative D call: TRBD1 (5 bases). The ends were cut back, 6 bases at V and 0 bases at J, with 15 bases in the middle. CDR3 length: 16 amino acids. Per germline, CDR1 LNHDA and CDR2 SQIVND (reference sequence).

The chain is built from TRBV9 and TRBJ2-3, with 11 bases that match TRBD2. The CDR3 length is 18 residues. From germline, CDR1 is SGDLS and CDR2 YYNGEE. Germline trimming cut 0 bases from V and 4 bases from J; bases unmatched to any gene: 10. CDR3 residues: CASSVDTSGSFVADTQYF. The CDR3 region has the DNA TGTGCCAGCAGCGTAGACACTAGCGGGAGCTTTGTTGCAGATACGCAGTATTTT.

The V call is TRBV6-4, the J call TRBJ2-2; 7 nucleotides match TRBD2. The germline gives CDR1 MRHNA, CDR2 SNTAGT. After removal of 4 bases from V and 4 bases from J, the junction contained 3 bases not matched to a gene. This CDR3 has 14 residues. This chain's CDR3 is CASSGLAATGELFF. In nucleotides, the CDR3 is TGTGCCAGCAGTGGTCTAGCGGCCACCGGGGAGCTGTTTTTT.

This chain connects TRBV4-1 to TRBJ1-2; D is perhaps TRBD1 (6 bases). The germline V gene has CDR1 MGHRA and CDR2 YSYEKL. The CDR3 has 16 amino acids. Trimming left V 2 bases short and J 5 bases short, with 18 bases between. CDR3 sequence: CASSQSRGLKEYGYTF. CDR3 in DNA: TGCGCCAGCAGCCAATCCAGGGGTCTAAAGGAGTATGGCTACACCTTC.

The chain has TRBV6-1 and TRBJ2-5, with TRBD2 matching 9 bases. The CDR3 contains 14 residues. Germline lookup yields CDR1 MNHNS and CDR2 SASEGT. Germline trimming cut 4 bases from V and 4 bases from J; bases unmatched to any gene: 4. The CDR3 loop is CASSVKGLAETQYF. The CDR3 bases are TGTGCCAGCAGTGTAAAGGGACTAGCAGAGACCCAGTACTTC.

The chain has TRBV6-4 and TRBJ2-1; 10 nucleotides match TRBD2. CDR1 and CDR2 (germline): MRHNA, SNTAGT. The CDR3 loop spans 15 amino acids. Losses at the gene ends were 3 bases for V and 6 bases for J; bases not matched to a gene: 5. The chain's CDR3 is CASSERAGGGNEQFF. For the CDR3, the DNA is TGTGCCAGCAGTGAAAGAGCGGGAGGGGGCAATGAGCAGTTCTTC.

This sequence joins TRBV7-9 and TRBJ1-2; 7 nucleotides line up with TRBD1. The V segment lost 3 bases and the J segment 4 bases; nucleotides outside the gene matches: 2. Germline assignment: CDR1 SEHNR and CDR2 FQNEAQ (reference sequence). The CDR3 covers 13 residues. CDR3 loop: CASSLPGGYGYTF. CDR3 DNA: TGTGCCAGCAGCTTGCCAGGGGGCTATGGCTACACCTTC.

The CDR3 DNA is TGTGCCAGCAGTTTACAGGGCAGAGAGACCCAGTACTTC. Translating gives CASSLQGRETQYF. This chain uses TRBV6-1 with TRBJ2-5; D is perhaps TRBD1 (6 bases). The CDR3 has 13 residues. Trimming pared 5 bases from V and 4 bases from J, leaving 11 bases between. The germline V gene has CDR1 MNHNS and CDR2 SASEGT.

J is TRBJ2-7 and V is TRBV30; D unclear. In germline, CDR1 is GTSNPN, CDR2 SVGIG (reference sequence). CDR3 length equals 14 residues. The V end lost 3 bases, the J end lost 0 bases, and 12 bases lay between the germline ends. This CDR3 is CAWRKERSSYEQYF. The CDR3 DNA sequence: TGTGCCTGGAGGAAAGAGAGGAGCTCCTACGAGCAGTACTTC.

The chain joins TRBV6-6 to TRBJ1-1, with D possibly TRBD1 on 6 matching bases. Per germline, CDR1 MNHNY and CDR2 SVGAGI (reference sequence). CDR3 length: 13 residues. V was pared by 7 bases and J by 5 bases, with 14 bases between. CDR3 amino acids: CASTLEGGTEAFF. The CDR3 DNA reads TGTGCCAGCACTTTAGAGGGGGGGACTGAAGCTTTCTTT.

Comments on this clone: One junction end disagrees with the germline gene, perhaps due to a read error. The genes are TRBV5-6 and TRBJ2-1, with D hard to call. The CDR3 runs to 11 residues. Germline CDR1 and CDR2: SGHDT and YYEEEE. The CDR3 coding sequence is TGTGCCAGCAGCTCCTTCAATGAGCAGTTCTTC. This translates into CASSSFNEQFF.

This clone has a handful of counts. The J gene is TRBJ2-3, the V gene TRBV6-1; 8 bases are shared with TRBD2. Germline loops: CDR1 MNHNS, CDR2 SASEGT. The J segment lost 0 bases and the V segment lost 4 bases, leaving 12 bases of the junction unmatched. The CDR3 loop spans 18 amino acids. The DNA for the CDR3 is TGTGCCAGCAGTGTGGCGGTAGCGGGGTTCTCTAGCACAGATACGCAGTATTTT. Its protein is CASSVAVAGFSSTDTQYF.